The rows below give T cell receptor beta chains drawn from one sample of a study of T cell repertoires in cytomegalovirus infection. Antigens of these TCRs are unknown. From the reads, TCRdb called clonotypes with MiXCR, one entry per CDR3 protein. In the table there are 340,000 or so distinct CDR3 sequences, around 25% of which are singletons. Sequenced here: cultured PBMCs, sampled from culture after CMV antigen stimulation. The receptor source for this set is a human donor in good health (CMV status not recorded). Some clones in this sample may be carry-over from other donors' samples. Both conserved end residues are part of each CDR3. The D gene is left open where the match is weak. Clone size is stated in some rows and not others, as once, few, many or a class when expanded.

j_gene	abundance	v_gene	d_gene	CDR3nt	CDR3aa
TRBJ2-1	few	TRBV10-3	.	TGTGCCATCAGTGATATCGGCGATCCCAATGAGCAGTTCTTC	CAISDIGDPNEQFF
TRBJ2-5	.	TRBV28	.	TGTGCCAGCAGTTTATTGGAGACAGGAGAGACCCAGTACTTC	CASSLLETGETQYF
TRBJ2-3	.	TRBV5-1	.	TGCGCCAGCAGCCACCTGGGAGTTAGCCACACAGATACGCAGTATTTT	CASSHLGVSHTDTQYF
TRBJ2-1	many	TRBV4-2	TRBD2	TGTGCCAGCAGCCCTGGACCGACGGGACTAGCGGGCAATGAGCAGTTCTTC	CASSPGPTGLAGNEQFF
TRBJ2-7	.	TRBV12-3/TRBV12-4	TRBD2	TGTGCCAGCAGGGGTACTAGCGGGGTTTCCTACGAGCAGTACTTC	CASRGTSGVSYEQYF
TRBJ2-1	.	TRBV28	TRBD1	TGTGCCAGCAGTTTTCCCGGGACAGGGCTGGATGAGCAGTTCTTC	CASSFPGTGLDEQFF
TRBJ1-1	few	TRBV19	.	TGTGCCAGTAGTATTCAAGCCAGGAGGGGTACTGAAGCTTTCTTT	CASSIQARRGTEAFF
TRBJ1-2	.	TRBV3-1	.	TGTGCCAGCAGCCAACAAGACGGTGGGAGTGTCTATGGCTACACCTTC	CASSQQDGGSVYGYTF
TRBJ2-1	many	TRBV6-1	TRBD1	TGTGCCAGTGGGAAAGGCGGGACAGGGCTCAATGAGCAGTTCTTC	CASGKGGTGLNEQFF
TRBJ2-3	.	TRBV19	TRBD2	TGTGCCAGTAAACCGGGACTAGCTTACGATACGCAGTATTTT	CASKPGLAYDTQYF
TRBJ2-2	many	TRBV7-3	TRBD1	TGTGCCAGCAGCCCTGGACAGGGGAGGGGGGAGCTGTTTTTT	CASSPGQGRGELFF
TRBJ1-6	few	TRBV12-3/TRBV12-4	.	TGTGCCAGCAGTTCCCAGACGGCTTCGGGGTCGTCACCCCTCCACTTT	CASSSQTASGSSPLHF
TRBJ1-1	.	TRBV7-9	.	TGTGCCAGCAGCTTCGCGCATGAAGCTTTCTTT	CASSFAHEAFF
TRBJ2-5	.	TRBV9	.	TGTGCCAGCAGCGTAGCGGCGGGAAGAGGGGAGACCCAGTACTTC	CASSVAAGRGETQYF
TRBJ2-3	.	TRBV7-2	TRBD2	TGTGCCAGCAGCTTAGTCAATAGCGGGAGTCTAGATACGCAGTATTTT	CASSLVNSGSLDTQYF
TRBJ2-3	.	TRBV28	.	TGTGCCAGCAGTTTAGGGCTATCCTCTAGCACAGATACGCAGTATTTT	CASSLGLSSSTDTQYF
TRBJ2-1	.	TRBV9	.	TGTGCCAGCAGCGTAGATGGGGGATGGCTCAATGAGCAGTTCTTC	CASSVDGGWLNEQFF
TRBJ2-1	many	TRBV28	TRBD2	TGTGCCAGCAGTCCCGTTCGGGCGGGAGGGCATGAGCAGTTCTTC	CASSPVRAGGHEQFF
TRBJ2-3	.	TRBV20-1	.	TGCAGTGCTTCAGGGGTTAGCACAGATACGCAGTATTTT	CSASGVSTDTQYF
TRBJ2-3	.	TRBV4-1	TRBD2	TGCGCCAGCAGCCAAGATGGCCTAGCGGGGGATTTT	CASSQDGLAGDF
TRBJ2-3	.	TRBV4-2	.	TGTGCCAGCAGCCAAGATCCCCCCCTTGGTACGCAGTATTTT	CASSQDPPLGTQYF
TRBJ2-1	.	TRBV6-5	TRBD2	TGTGCCAGCAGTTACACTGGCGGGAGGGCATCCTACAATGAGCAGTTCTTC	CASSYTGGRASYNEQFF
TRBJ2-3	.	TRBV7-8	.	TGTGCCAGCAGCCTGAGAAGAGCCGGCGGTACGCAGTATTTT	CASSLRRAGGTQYF
TRBJ1-5	few	TRBV6-5	.	TGTGCCAGCAGTTTCGACGGTTCGAATAGTCAGCCCCAGCATTTT	CASSFDGSNSQPQHF
TRBJ1-2	.	TRBV7-9	.	TGTGCCAGCAGCTTCGGAGGGACTAACTATGGCTACACCTTC	CASSFGGTNYGYTF
TRBJ1-6	few	TRBV10-3	TRBD1	TGTGCCATCAGTGAGCAACCAGGGGGCAATTCACCCCTCCACTTT	CAISEQPGGNSPLHF
TRBJ1-1	few	TRBV6-1	.	TGTGCCCGTATTCAGGGCCAAACTGAAGCTTTCTTT	CARIQGQTEAFF
TRBJ1-2	many	TRBV7-2	.	TGTGCCAGCAGCTGGGGCCTAAGGGGCTCCCTCTATGGCTACACCTTC	CASSWGLRGSLYGYTF
TRBJ1-1	few	TRBV6-6	TRBD1	TGTGCCAGCAGTTACAGGGGGCTATGGTTCACTGAAGCTTTCTTT	CASSYRGLWFTEAFF
TRBJ2-3	once	TRBV2	TRBD2	TGTGCCAGCAAATCTGCGGCGGGAGGGATCACAGATACGCAGTATTTT	CASKSAAGGITDTQYF
TRBJ1-5	.	TRBV6-6	.	TGTGCCAGCAAAGTGGAAGGGAATCAGCCCCAGCATTTT	CASKVEGNQPQHF
TRBJ2-5	many	TRBV7-2	.	TGTGCCAGCAGCCAAAACCAGGGACCCCTCCAAGAGACCCAGTACTTC	CASSQNQGPLQETQYF
TRBJ2-3	many	TRBV27	.	TGTGCCAGCAGCCCGAACCGGGACGCAGTTAATACGCAGTATTTT	CASSPNRDAVNTQYF
TRBJ2-1	.	TRBV10-3	TRBD2	TGTGCCATCAACGGACTAGCGAACTCCTACAATGAGCAGTTCTTC	CAINGLANSYNEQFF
TRBJ2-3	.	TRBV14	.	TGTGCCAGCAGCCAACCCCAGGGTGGGGCGGCAGATACGCAGTATTTT	CASSQPQGGAADTQYF
TRBJ2-3	few	TRBV11-1	.	TGTGCCAGCAGCCCTGAGTCCTGGACAGATACGCAGTATTTT	CASSPESWTDTQYF
TRBJ2-2	many	TRBV7-2	.	TGTGCCAGCAGCTTAGAGTGGGAGCTGTTTTTT	CASSLEWELFF
TRBJ2-7	.	TRBV11-2	TRBD1	TGTGCCAGCACCCCACTCGGACAGGGGGCGTCTTACGAGCAGTACTTC	CASTPLGQGASYEQYF
TRBJ2-7	.	TRBV6-5	TRBD1	TGTGCCAGCAGTTACTCTTGGACAGGGGGCTACGAGCAGTACTTC	CASSYSWTGGYEQYF
TRBJ2-7	many	TRBV7-2	.	TGTGCCAGCAGCTTGGAGCCCGCCTACGAGCAGTACTTC	CASSLEPAYEQYF
TRBJ2-1	few	TRBV7-6	.	TGTGCCAGCAGCCGCGGCCGGGACTTTCACAATGAGCAGTTCTTC	CASSRGRDFHNEQFF
TRBJ1-1	.	TRBV30	.	TGTGCCTGGACGGTACAGGGTATCACTGAAGCTTTCTTT	CAWTVQGITEAFF
TRBJ1-1	.	TRBV19	.	TGTGCCAGTAGTATAGTAGGCACGGTGAACACTGAAGCTTTCTTT	CASSIVGTVNTEAFF
TRBJ2-3	many	TRBV7-6	TRBD2	TGTGCCAGCAGCTTAGGGGGTCTTAGCGGGGCCGATACGCAGTATTTT	CASSLGGLSGADTQYF
TRBJ1-1	.	TRBV12-3/TRBV12-4	.	TGTGCCAGCAGTTTTGGACCCCCAGGTCGCACTGAAGCTTTCTTT	CASSFGPPGRTEAFF
TRBJ2-1	many	TRBV24-1	.	TGTGCCACCAGTGATTTGCGGGGCGACAGCTCCTACAATGAGCAGTTCTTC	CATSDLRGDSSYNEQFF
TRBJ2-2	few	TRBV10-2	.	TGCGCCAGCACCCCGTTGTGGGGAGTGAACACCGGGGAGCTGTTTTTT	CASTPLWGVNTGELFF
TRBJ2-2	.	TRBV20-1	TRBD2	TGCAGTGCTAGAGATACCCCGGGACTAGGAACCGGGGAGCTGTTTTTT	CSARDTPGLGTGELFF
TRBJ1-1	.	TRBV2	.	TGTGCCAGCAAGCCCCCCAGCTCGACGGCGACGAACACTGAAGCTTTCTTT	CASKPPSSTATNTEAFF